The 25 T cell receptor beta chains presented below share a single source sample, sequenced in a study of blood T cell repertoires in COVID-19. The method was immunoSEQ multiplex PCR; TCRdb's version includes in-frame clones alone and lacks a portion of them. The table has about 270,000 clones, 83% seen once. What was sequenced was peripheral blood. Every receptor here comes from a woman between 45 and 60 years old who had recovered from COVID-19.

V usage is TRBV18 and J usage is TRBJ2-3, with D perhaps matching TRBD1 (6 bases). In germline, CDR1 is KGHSH, CDR2 LQKENI. The CDR3 totals 14 residues. Trimming shortened V by 5 bases and J by 3 bases, and 12 bases separated the two germline ends. CDR3: CASSMTGPTDTQYF. The CDR3 bases are TGTGCCAGCTCAATGACAGGCCCGACAGATACGCAGTATTTT.

V usage is TRBV30 and J usage is TRBJ2-3; 12 bases align to TRBD2. Per the germline V gene, CDR1 is GTSNPN and CDR2 is SVGIG (reference sequence). The V gene end was trimmed by 1 base and the J gene end by 3 bases; junction bases not matched to a gene: 5. CDR3 length: 16 residues. CDR3 sequence: CAWSGLAGVLTDTQYF. DNA of the CDR3: TGTGCCTGGAGTGGACTAGCGGGAGTGTTGACAGATACGCAGTATTTT.

Comments on this clone: This sample also contains other DNA sequences that code for the same CDR3. This chain connects TRBV24-1 to TRBJ2-2; 7 bases agree with TRBD1. Trimming took 2 bases from V and 0 from J; bases not matched to a gene: 2. Germline assignment: CDR1 KGHDR and CDR2 SFDVKD. The CDR3 consists of 16 residues. Here the CDR3 DNA reads TGTGCCACCAGTGATTCCGGGACAGCGAACACCGGGGAGCTGTTTTTT. Translation: CATSDSGTANTGELFF.

The chain links TRBV7-3 to TRBJ2-1; 7 nucleotides match TRBD2. The junction had 16 bases not matched to a gene; V was cut back by 5 bases and J by 0 bases. Germline values: CDR1 SGHTA, CDR2 FQGTGA. This CDR3 has 19 amino acids. The CDR3 DNA is TGTGCCAGCAGCACTCCGGCGGAGATCGGGAGGAGCTCCTACAATGAGCAGTTCTTC. It translates to CASSTPAEIGRSSYNEQFF.

Here the CDR3 reads CASSAGTGSYEQYF. The CDR3 bases are TGTGCCAGCAGCGCCGGGACAGGGTCCTACGAGCAGTACTTC. The chain has TRBV11-2 and TRBJ2-7; 9 nucleotides agree with TRBD1. The CDR3 consists of 14 residues. CDR1 SGHAT and CDR2 FQNNGV come from the germline V gene. V shed 5 bases, J shed 1 base, and the junction held 3 bases outside the gene matches. Supplemented by reference TRBV11-2 and TRBJ2-7, the full variable domain reads EAGVAQSPRYKIIEKRQSVAFWCNPISGHATLYWYQQILGQGPKLLIQFQNNGVVDDSQLPKDRFSAERLKGVDSTLKIQPAKLEDSAVYLCASSAGTGSYEQYFGPGTRLTVT.

Here the CDR3 reads CASGDRDRRDEQYF. For the CDR3, the DNA is TGTGCCAGCGGAGACCGGGACAGGCGGGACGAGCAGTACTTC. This chain joins TRBV28 and TRBJ2-7, with TRBD1 matching over 8 bases. J lost 5 bases, V lost 8 bases, and 11 bases had no gene match. The CDR3 has 14 residues. Germline V gene data show CDR1 as MDHEN and CDR2 as SYDVKM.

V gene TRBV7-9 combines with J gene TRBJ2-5; TRBD2 agrees at 8 bases. CDR1 is SEHNR, CDR2 FQNEAQ, per germline (reference sequence). The trim removed 2 bases at V and 5 bases at J, leaving 4 bases unmatched. The CDR3 consists of 14 residues. CDR3 residues: CASSLSGGIETQYF. For the CDR3, the DNA is TGTGCCAGCAGCTTAAGCGGGGGAATTGAGACCCAGTACTTC.

V gene TRBV9 combines with J gene TRBJ1-1, with D possibly TRBD1 on 5 matching bases. There are 14 residues in the CDR3. The germline CDR1 and CDR2 sequences are SGDLS and YYNGEE. V was pared by 4 bases and J by 1 base, with 11 bases between. The CDR3 is CASSITTGNTEAFF. Written as DNA, the CDR3 is TGTGCCAGCAGCATTACAACAGGGAACACTGAAGCTTTCTTT. The variable domain in full, with the rest retrieved from reference TRBV9 and TRBJ1-1, is DSGVTQTPKHLITATGQRVTLRCSPRSGDLSVYWYQQSLDQGLQFLIQYYNGEERAKGNILERFSAQQFPDLHSELNLSSLELGDSALYFCASSITTGNTEAFFGQGTRLTVV.

This chain links TRBV5-1 with TRBJ1-2, with D perhaps TRBD1 (6 bases). The V end was cut by 0 bases, the J end by 8 bases, with 20 bases between. The CDR3 has 16 residues. Germline V gene sequence: CDR1 SGHRS, CDR2 YFSETQ. CDR3 sequence reads: CASSLAPETGQRGYTF. In DNA form, the CDR3 reads TGCGCCAGCAGCTTGGCCCCCGAGACAGGCCAGAGAGGCTACACCTTC. Variable domain in full (rest from reference TRBV5-1 and TRBJ1-2): KAGVTQTPRYLIKTRGQQVTLSCSPISGHRSVSWYQQTPGQGLQFLFEYFSETQRNKGNFPGRFSGRQFSNSRSEMNVSTLELGDSALYLCASSLAPETGQRGYTFGSGTRLTVV.

The gene calls are TRBV2 and TRBJ2-5, with D perhaps matching TRBD1 (6 bases). Germline-derived CDR1 and CDR2 are SNHLY and FYNNEI. V shed 4 bases and J shed 5 bases, with 11 bases lying between them. The CDR3 totals 13 residues. CDR3 protein: CASSVQGWETQYF. CDR3 sequence (DNA): TGTGCCAGCAGTGTGCAGGGGTGGGAGACCCAGTACTTC.

The chain has TRBV21-1 and TRBJ2-1; the listed D gene, TRBD2, was not tested against the DNA. TRBV21-1 is designated a pseudogene. The CDR3 has 19 amino acids. This chain's CDR3 is CASTGPSQPLAGGYNEQFF. The CDR3 nucleotides read TGTGCCAGTACCGGCCCAAGCCAGCCTTTAGCGGGAGGGTACAATGAGCAGTTCTTC.

The rearrangement uses TRBV4-3 and TRBJ2-3; TRBD2 is a possible D gene (5 bases). This CDR3 contains 15 residues. V was clipped by 2 bases and J by 3 bases, with 12 bases between them. The germline V gene has CDR1 LGHNA and CDR2 YSLEER. CDR3 amino acids: CASSQQVPGTDTQYF. The DNA of the CDR3 is TGCGCCAGCAGCCAACAAGTCCCGGGGACAGATACGCAGTATTTT.

The V call is TRBV9, the J call TRBJ2-5; the D gene is possibly TRBD2 (6 bases). CDR3 size: 14 residues. Germline V CDR1 and CDR2: SGDLS, YYNGEE. V lost 0 bases, J lost 5 bases, and 11 bases lay in between. CDR3 nucleotides: TGTGCCAGCAGCGTAGACGGGAGCGTTGAGACCCAGTACTTC. This gives the protein CASSVDGSVETQYF.

This rearrangement joins TRBV27 to TRBJ1-5; possibly TRBD1 for D (6 bases). Trimming removed 6 bases from V and 3 bases from J, with 21 bases in between. The CDR3 loop spans 17 amino acids. CDR1 and CDR2 (germline): MNHEY, SMNVEV (reference sequence). CDR3 sequence reads: CASSPELSQGFNQPQHF. In DNA, the CDR3 is TGTGCCAGCAGCCCGGAATTATCACAGGGTTTCAATCAGCCCCAGCATTTT.

The rearrangement uses TRBV6-1 and TRBJ1-6, with 7 positions matching TRBD1. The CDR3 contains 17 residues. The V gene end was trimmed by 1 base and the J gene end by 6 bases; junction bases not matched to a gene: 9. The V gene's germline CDR1 is MNHNS and CDR2 SASEGT. The CDR3 here is CASSEEVGAGGNSPLHF. The CDR3 nucleotides read TGTGCCAGCAGTGAAGAAGTAGGGGCAGGGGGTAATTCACCCCTCCACTTT.

The V and J genes are TRBV6-5 and TRBJ2-5, with D possibly matching TRBD2 (7 bases). Germline CDR1 and CDR2: MNHEY and SVGAGI. There are 15 residues in the CDR3. V shed 2 bases and J shed 5 bases, with 15 bases lying between them. The CDR3 is CASSYRSGGRETQYF. The CDR3 nucleotides are TGTGCCAGCAGTTACCGCTCGGGGGGCAGGGAGACCCAGTACTTC.

This chain links TRBV7-3 with TRBJ2-3, with D uncertain. Germline V gene lookup returns CDR1 SGHTA and CDR2 FQGTGA. The V and J ends lost 5 bases and 6 bases respectively, with 15 bases between them. The CDR3 extends over 14 amino acids. The CDR3 region has the DNA TGTGCCAGCAGCCCTACCCACGCCCGGGATACGCAGTATTTT. Its translation is CASSPTHARDTQYF.

The rearrangement joins TRBV7-8 to TRBJ1-4; TRBD1 matches 9 bases. This CDR3 has 19 amino acids. Germline lookup yields CDR1 SGHVS and CDR2 FQNEAQ. The J segment lost 4 bases and the V segment lost 0 bases, leaving 12 bases of the junction unmatched. The CDR3 loop reads CASSLALYLQGAFNEKLFF. The CDR3 DNA is TGTGCCAGCAGCTTAGCGTTGTACCTACAGGGGGCGTTTAATGAAAAACTGTTTTTT.

This clone turned up a few times. The chain has TRBV7-2 and TRBJ2-5, with D tentatively TRBD1 (5 bases). The V gene's germline CDR1 is SGHTA and CDR2 FQGNSA. V gave up 5 bases and J gave up 2 bases, with 9 bases separating them. This CDR3 comprises 13 residues. In DNA form, the CDR3 reads TGTGCCAGCAGCCCACAGGTTCAAGAGACCCAGTACTTC. Its translation is CASSPQVQETQYF.

The chain has TRBV7-2 and TRBJ1-3, with D perhaps TRBD1 (5 bases). The length of the CDR3 is 16 residues. Germline V lookup: CDR1 SGHTA, CDR2 FQGNSA. Trimming left V 5 bases short and J 3 bases short, with 17 bases between. CDR3 coding DNA: TGTGCCAGCAGCATTGATGGACAAGTCTTTGGAAACACCATATATTTT. It is translated as CASSIDGQVFGNTIYF. Based on the CDR3 plus reference TRBV7-2 and TRBJ1-3, the full variable domain is GAGVSQSPSNKVTEKGKDVELRCDPISGHTALYWYRQSLGQGLEFLIYFQGNSAPDKSGLPSDRFSAERTGGSVSTLTIQRTQQEDSAVYLCASSIDGQVFGNTIYFGEGSWLTVV.

The chain is built from TRBV6-5 and TRBJ2-5; no definite D call. Deletions cut 8 bases from V and 5 bases from J, with 15 bases between. The germline CDR1 and CDR2 sequences are MNHEY and SVGAGI. The CDR3 is 13 amino acids. CDR3 loop: CASLELAWETQYF. CDR3 nucleotides: TGTGCCAGCCTAGAGTTGGCTTGGGAGACCCAGTACTTC.

The rearrangement joins TRBV4-3 to TRBJ2-3; D not resolved. Trimming pared 1 base from V and 2 bases from J, leaving 4 bases between. Germline CDR1 LGHNA, CDR2 YSLEER. The CDR3 totals 13 residues. The CDR3 DNA follows: TGCGCCAGCAGCCAAGTAGTCACAGATACGCAGTATTTT. It encodes CASSQVVTDTQYF.

The chain is built from TRBV4-3 and TRBJ1-5; D gene uncertain. The germline CDR1 and CDR2 sequences are LGHNA and YSLEER. CDR3 length: 14 amino acids. The V end was cut by 8 bases, the J end by 0 bases, with 11 bases between. This chain's CDR3 is CASSRGYSNQPQHF. DNA for the CDR3: TGCGCCAGCTCTCGGGGTTATAGCAATCAGCCCCAGCATTTT.

Only a few counts were recorded for this clone. V and J are TRBV6-2 or TRBV6-3 and TRBJ1-5; tentative D call: TRBD1 (5 bases). Looked up from germline, CDR1 is MNHEY and CDR2 is SVGEGT. The V gene lost 0 bases and the J gene lost 10 bases, with 13 bases spanning the gap. CDR3 length equals 14 residues. The CDR3 protein is CASSYSQGISPQHF. In DNA form, the CDR3 reads TGTGCCAGCAGTTACTCGCAGGGAATCAGCCCCCAGCATTTT.

This chain uses TRBV6-4 with TRBJ1-3, with D perhaps matching TRBD1 (5 bases). The V gene's germline CDR1 is MRHNA and CDR2 SNTAGT. CDR3 length: 13 residues. With 2 bases removed from V and 3 bases from J, the gap between germline ends came to 5 bases. The CDR3 loop is CASSDRGGNTIYF. CDR3 nucleotides: TGTGCCAGCAGTGACAGGGGTGGAAACACCATATATTTT.